Listed here are 15 T cell receptor beta chains from one sample, sequenced in a study of T cells in Graves' hyperthyroidism and ophthalmopathy. Amplified TCR beta CDR3 regions came from RNA transcripts. The TCR CDR3 first-round RT-PCR relied on the HTBI primer set. Each CDR3 protein is one row after TCRdb ran MiXCR on the multiplex PCR reads. The profile shows some 760,000 distinct CDR3 sequences, 11% to 15% of them singletons. Sequenced sample: blood. The receptors originated from a woman under 30 with Graves' hyperthyroidism.

This clonotype was recorded a few times. The chain combines TRBV14 with TRBJ2-7, with unresolved D. Trimming removed 0 bases at V and 0 bases at J, with 12 bases between. CDR1 and CDR2 from the germline V gene are SGHDN and FVKESK. The CDR3 is made up of 16 amino acids. The DNA of the CDR3 is TGTGCCAGCAGCCAAGATAGCCAGCCTAGCTCCTACGAGCAGTACTTC. Its translation: CASSQDSQPSSYEQYF. Filled out from reference TRBV14 and TRBJ2-7, the complete variable domain reads EAGVTQFPSHSVIEKGQTVTLRCDPISGHDNLYWYRRVMGKEIKFLLHFVKESKQDESGMPNNRFLAERTGGTYSTLKVQPAELEDSGVYFCASSQDSQPSSYEQYFGPGTRLTVT.

The table lists this clonotype with many counts. V is TRBV7-2 and J is TRBJ1-2; D ambiguous. Per germline, CDR1 SGHTA and CDR2 FQGNSA. V dropped 8 bases and J dropped 8 bases, with 27 bases sitting between them. The CDR3 consists of 16 residues. This CDR3 is CASRLSPGATHSGYTF. CDR3 nucleotides: TGTGCCAGCCGGCTTTCACCGGGAGCAACCCATTCGGGCTACACCTTC.

This clonotype appeared many times. This sequence joins TRBV7-8 and TRBJ2-7, with D tentatively TRBD2 (6 bases). The CDR3 loop spans 14 amino acids. Trimming took off 5 bases at V and 4 bases at J, with 15 bases between the two ends. The germline CDR1 and CDR2 sequences are SGHVS and FQNEAQ. The CDR3 loop reads CASSPGTSEYEQYF. CDR3 nucleotides: TGTGCCAGCAGCCCCGGGACTTCCGAGTACGAGCAGTACTTC.

This chain's CDR3 is CASSIMGPYQPQHF. The CDR3 nucleotides read TGTGCCAGTAGTATCATGGGACCCTATCAGCCCCAGCATTTT. The rearrangement uses TRBV19 and TRBJ1-5, with D tentatively TRBD1 (5 bases). The germline V gene has CDR1 LNHDA and CDR2 SQIVND (reference sequence). With 3 bases removed from V and 5 bases from J, the gap between germline ends came to 11 bases. The CDR3 extends over 14 amino acids.

This clonotype was detected a few times. The rearrangement links TRBV19 to TRBJ2-3; TRBD2 matches 11 bases. Germline CDR1 LNHDA, CDR2 SQIVND (reference sequence). This CDR3 is 17 amino acids long. The V segment lost 7 bases and the J segment 4 bases; nucleotides outside the gene matches: 13. The CDR3 DNA sequence: TGTGCCAGTACCGCCGAACTCATAGCGGGAGGGCCAGATACGCAGTATTTT. Its protein is CASTAELIAGGPDTQYF.

The table lists this clonotype with many counts. The rearrangement joins TRBV12-3 or TRBV12-4 to TRBJ2-1; 7 nucleotides align to TRBD1. J was trimmed by 4 bases and V by 2 bases; bases with no gene match: 5. The CDR3 has 15 residues. CDR3 coding DNA: TGTGCCAGCAGTTTAAAGGGGGCAGTTTACAATGAGCAGTTCTTC. It encodes CASSLKGAVYNEQFF.

This clonotype was counted between two and nine times. The chain carries TRBV24-1 and TRBJ2-5; TRBD1 matches at 7 bases. The germline gives CDR1 KGHDR, CDR2 SFDVKD. CDR3 size: 14 residues. V lost 9 bases, J lost 3 bases, and 9 bases stayed unmatched. The CDR3 loop reads CATSPGGVEETQYF. CDR3 sequence (DNA): TGTGCCACCTCCCCAGGGGGAGTAGAAGAGACCCAGTACTTC.

This clonotype showed up many times. CDR3 nucleotide sequence: TGTGCCAGCGAGGAGGGGACTGAAGCTTTCTTT. Encoded protein: CASEEGTEAFF. The V gene is TRBV6-1, the J gene TRBJ1-1; TRBD1 is a possible D gene (5 bases). Germline assignment: CDR1 MNHNS and CDR2 SASEGT. This CDR3 region has 11 residues. V lost 8 bases to trimming and J lost 5 bases, with 9 bases between them.

This clonotype was counted a few times. This chain uses TRBV7-9 with TRBJ2-5; D not resolved. Germline V gives CDR1 SEHNR, CDR2 FQNEAQ (reference sequence). There are 15 residues in the CDR3. V was pared by 2 bases and J by 2 bases, with 12 bases between. The CDR3 coding sequence is TGTGCCAGCAGCTTAATCCTAGGAGCTCAAGAGACCCAGTACTTC. It yields the protein CASSLILGAQETQYF.

The chain employs TRBV28 and TRBJ2-3; no firm D call. This CDR3 is built from 15 residues. Per germline, CDR1 MDHEN and CDR2 SYDVKM. The V end lost 6 bases, the J end lost 2 bases, and 15 bases lay between the germline ends. Here the CDR3 reads CASSPPSDLTDTQYF. The CDR3 bases are TGTGCCAGCAGCCCCCCGTCAGACCTCACAGATACGCAGTATTTT.

This clonotype was seen at least ten times. The rearrangement uses TRBV7-9 and TRBJ1-4, with D hard to call. Germline V lookup: CDR1 SEHNR, CDR2 FQNEAQ (reference sequence). V was clipped by 3 bases and J by 6 bases, with 14 bases between them. The CDR3 runs 15 residues. The CDR3 here is CASSFHDTPHEKLFF. As DNA, the CDR3 is TGTGCCAGCAGCTTCCACGACACCCCCCATGAAAAACTGTTTTTT.

This clonotype was picked up many times. The chain links TRBV7-9 to TRBJ1-1, with 7 positions matching TRBD1. Germline CDR1 SEHNR, CDR2 FQNEAQ (reference sequence). The CDR3 is 15 amino acids. The V and J ends lost 4 bases and 5 bases, in that order; junction bases with no gene match: 10. The CDR3 loop is CASSYPGGERTEAFF. CDR3 sequence (DNA): TGTGCCAGCAGCTATCCAGGGGGAGAGAGGACTGAAGCTTTCTTT.

This clonotype has ten or more counts. The chain combines TRBV2 with TRBJ1-5; D possibly corresponds to TRBD1 (5 bases). Trimming left V 4 bases short and J 2 bases short, with 12 bases between. The CDR3 is 15 amino acids. Germline V CDR1 and CDR2: SNHLY, FYNNEI. The CDR3 loop reads CASSGGPLGNQPQHF. The CDR3 DNA sequence: TGTGCCAGCAGTGGGGGACCGCTCGGCAATCAGCCCCAGCATTTT.

This clonotype came up many times. This chain links TRBV30 with TRBJ2-7; TRBD1 aligns across 7 bases. The trim removed 4 bases at V and 5 bases at J, leaving 2 bases unmatched. Germline-derived CDR1 and CDR2 are GTSNPN and SVGIG (reference sequence). The length of the CDR3 is 11 residues. CDR3 residues: CAWTGGHEQYF. In nucleotides, the CDR3 is TGTGCCTGGACAGGGGGACACGAGCAGTACTTC.

This clonotype was seen ten or more times. This sequence joins TRBV28 and TRBJ2-1; TRBD1 matches at 7 bases. Germline V lookup: CDR1 MDHEN, CDR2 SYDVKM. Trimming took 2 bases from V and 10 from J; bases not matched to a gene: 2. This CDR3 has 12 residues. The DNA of the CDR3 is TGTGCCAGCAGTTTAGCCAGGGGGGAGCAGTTCTTC. Translated: CASSLARGEQFF. Filled out from reference TRBV28 and TRBJ2-1, the complete variable domain reads DVKVTQSSRYLVKRTGEKVFLECVQDMDHENMFWYRQDPGLGLRLIYFSYDVKMKEKGDIPEGYSVSREKKERFSLILESASTNQTSMYLCASSLARGEQFFGPGTRLTVL.